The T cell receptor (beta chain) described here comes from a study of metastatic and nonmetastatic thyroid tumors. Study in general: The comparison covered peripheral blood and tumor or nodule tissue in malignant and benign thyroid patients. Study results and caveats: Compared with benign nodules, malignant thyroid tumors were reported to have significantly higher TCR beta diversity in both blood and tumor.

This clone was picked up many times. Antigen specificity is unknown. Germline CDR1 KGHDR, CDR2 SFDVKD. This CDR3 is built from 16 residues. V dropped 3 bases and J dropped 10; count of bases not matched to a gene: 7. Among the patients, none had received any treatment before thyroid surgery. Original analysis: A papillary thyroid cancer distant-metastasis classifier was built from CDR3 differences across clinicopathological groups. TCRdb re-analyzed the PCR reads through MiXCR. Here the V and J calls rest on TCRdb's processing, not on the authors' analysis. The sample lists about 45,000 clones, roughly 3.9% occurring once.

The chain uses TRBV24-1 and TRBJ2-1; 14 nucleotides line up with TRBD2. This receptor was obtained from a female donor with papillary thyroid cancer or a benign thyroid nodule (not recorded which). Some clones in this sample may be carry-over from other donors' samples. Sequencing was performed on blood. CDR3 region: CATSDRGLAGGSEQFF. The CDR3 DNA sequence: TGTGCCACCAGTGATCGAGGACTAGCGGGAGGAAGCGAGCAGTTCTTC.